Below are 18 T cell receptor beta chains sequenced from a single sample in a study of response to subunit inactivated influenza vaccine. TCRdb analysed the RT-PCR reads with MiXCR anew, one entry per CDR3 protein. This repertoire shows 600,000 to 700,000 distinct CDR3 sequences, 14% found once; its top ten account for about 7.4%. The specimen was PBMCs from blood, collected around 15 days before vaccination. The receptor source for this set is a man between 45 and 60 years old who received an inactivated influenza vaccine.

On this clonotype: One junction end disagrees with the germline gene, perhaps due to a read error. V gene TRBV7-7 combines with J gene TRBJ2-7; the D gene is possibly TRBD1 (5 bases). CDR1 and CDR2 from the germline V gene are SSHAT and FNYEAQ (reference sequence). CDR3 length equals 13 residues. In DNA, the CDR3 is TGTGCTAGCAGCTTAAATCGTGGGGCGTTGCAGTACTTC. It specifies CASSLNRGALQYF. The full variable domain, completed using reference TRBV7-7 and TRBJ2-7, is GAGVSQSPRYKVTKRGQDVTLRCDPISSHATLYWYQQALGQGPEFLTYFNYEAQPDKSGLPSDRFSAERPEGSISTLTIQRTEQRDSAMYRCASSLNRGALQYFGPGTRLTVT.

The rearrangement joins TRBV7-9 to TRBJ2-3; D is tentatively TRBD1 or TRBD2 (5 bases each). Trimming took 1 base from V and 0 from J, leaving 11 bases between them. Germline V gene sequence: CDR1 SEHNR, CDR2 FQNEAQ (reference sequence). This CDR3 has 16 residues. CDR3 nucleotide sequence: TGTGCCAGCAGCTTAGGAGGGACCCCTAGCACAGATACGCAGTATTTT. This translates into CASSLGGTPSTDTQYF.

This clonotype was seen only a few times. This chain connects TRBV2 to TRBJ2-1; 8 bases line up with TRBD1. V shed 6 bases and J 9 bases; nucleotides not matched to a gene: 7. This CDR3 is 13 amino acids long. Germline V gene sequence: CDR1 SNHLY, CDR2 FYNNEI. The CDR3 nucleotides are TGTGCCAGCAGCAGACAGGGGACGGTTGAGCAGTTCTTC. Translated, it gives CASSRQGTVEQFF.

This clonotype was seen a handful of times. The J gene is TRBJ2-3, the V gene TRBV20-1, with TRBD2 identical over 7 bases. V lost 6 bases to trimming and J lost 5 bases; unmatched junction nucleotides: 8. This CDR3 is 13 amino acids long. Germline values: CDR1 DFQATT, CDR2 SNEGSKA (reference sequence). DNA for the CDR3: TGCAGTGCACCGGGACTAAGGCAAGATACGCAGTATTTT. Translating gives CSAPGLRQDTQYF.

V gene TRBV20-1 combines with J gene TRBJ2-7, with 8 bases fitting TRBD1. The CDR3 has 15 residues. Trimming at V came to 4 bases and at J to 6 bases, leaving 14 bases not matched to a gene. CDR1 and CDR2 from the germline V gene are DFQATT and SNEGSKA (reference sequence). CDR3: CSATNPGTGISEQYF. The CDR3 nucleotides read TGCAGTGCTACAAACCCCGGGACAGGAATCAGCGAGCAGTACTTC.

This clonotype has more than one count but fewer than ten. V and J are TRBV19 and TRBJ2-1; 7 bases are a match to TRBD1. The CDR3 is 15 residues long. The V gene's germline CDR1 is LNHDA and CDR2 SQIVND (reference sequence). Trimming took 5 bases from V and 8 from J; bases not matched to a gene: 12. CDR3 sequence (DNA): TGTGCCAGTAGTCCCCGCTGGGACAGCAGGGATGAGCAGTTCTTC. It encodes CASSPRWDSRDEQFF.

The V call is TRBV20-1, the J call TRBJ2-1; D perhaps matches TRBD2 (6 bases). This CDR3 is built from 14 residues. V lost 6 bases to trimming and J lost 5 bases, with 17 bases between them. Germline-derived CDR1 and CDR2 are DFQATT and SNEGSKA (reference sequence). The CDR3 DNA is TGCAGTGCAAGGCGACAGCGGGCGGACAATGAGCAGTTCTTC. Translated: CSARRQRADNEQFF.

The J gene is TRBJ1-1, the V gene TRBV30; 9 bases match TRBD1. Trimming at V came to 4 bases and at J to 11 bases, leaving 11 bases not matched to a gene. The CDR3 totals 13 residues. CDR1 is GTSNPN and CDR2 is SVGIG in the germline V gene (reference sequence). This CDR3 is CAWISWTGASAFF. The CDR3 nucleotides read TGTGCCTGGATTTCTTGGACAGGGGCATCGGCTTTCTTT.

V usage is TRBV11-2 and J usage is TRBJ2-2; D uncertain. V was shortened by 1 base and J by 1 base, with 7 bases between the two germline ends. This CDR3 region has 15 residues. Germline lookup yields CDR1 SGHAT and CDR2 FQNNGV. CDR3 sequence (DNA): TGTGCCAGCAGCTTAGTATGGCAGAACACCGGGGAGCTGTTTTTT. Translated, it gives CASSLVWQNTGELFF.

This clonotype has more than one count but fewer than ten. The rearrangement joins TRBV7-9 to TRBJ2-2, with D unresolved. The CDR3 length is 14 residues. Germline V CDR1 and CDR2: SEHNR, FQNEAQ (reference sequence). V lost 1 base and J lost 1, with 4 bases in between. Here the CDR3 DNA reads TGTGCCAGCAGCTTAGTTATGAACACCGGGGAGCTGTTTTTT. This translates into CASSLVMNTGELFF.

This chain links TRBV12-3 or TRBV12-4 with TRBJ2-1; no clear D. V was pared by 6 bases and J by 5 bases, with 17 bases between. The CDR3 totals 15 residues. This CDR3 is CASSITLTANNEQFF. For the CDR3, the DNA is TGTGCCAGCAGCATAACCTTGACGGCTAACAATGAGCAGTTCTTC.

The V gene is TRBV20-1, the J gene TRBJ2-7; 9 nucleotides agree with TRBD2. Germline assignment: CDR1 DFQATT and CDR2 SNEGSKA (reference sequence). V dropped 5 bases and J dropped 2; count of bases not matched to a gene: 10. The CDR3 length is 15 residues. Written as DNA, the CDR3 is TGCAGTGCTGCTACAAGCGGGAGGCCGACCTACGAGCAGTACTTC. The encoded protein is CSAATSGRPTYEQYF.

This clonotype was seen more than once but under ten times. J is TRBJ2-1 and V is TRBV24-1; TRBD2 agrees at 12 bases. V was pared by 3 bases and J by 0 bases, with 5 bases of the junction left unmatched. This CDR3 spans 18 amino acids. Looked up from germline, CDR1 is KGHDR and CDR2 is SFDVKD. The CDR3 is CATSDVGTSGYSYNEQFF. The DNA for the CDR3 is TGTGCCACCAGTGATGTTGGGACTAGCGGGTACTCCTACAATGAGCAGTTCTTC.

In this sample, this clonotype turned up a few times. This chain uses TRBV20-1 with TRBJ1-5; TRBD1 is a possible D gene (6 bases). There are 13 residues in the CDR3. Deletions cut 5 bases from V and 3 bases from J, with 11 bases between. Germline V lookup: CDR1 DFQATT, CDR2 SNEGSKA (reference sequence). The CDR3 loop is CSARGQTNQPQHF. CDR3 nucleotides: TGCAGTGCTCGCGGACAGACCAATCAGCCCCAGCATTTT.

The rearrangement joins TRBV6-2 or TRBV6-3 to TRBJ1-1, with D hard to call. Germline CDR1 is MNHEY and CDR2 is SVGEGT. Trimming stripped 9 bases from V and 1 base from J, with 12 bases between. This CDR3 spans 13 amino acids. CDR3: CASHRNPNTEAFF. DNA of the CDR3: TGTGCCAGTCATAGGAACCCGAACACTGAAGCTTTCTTT.

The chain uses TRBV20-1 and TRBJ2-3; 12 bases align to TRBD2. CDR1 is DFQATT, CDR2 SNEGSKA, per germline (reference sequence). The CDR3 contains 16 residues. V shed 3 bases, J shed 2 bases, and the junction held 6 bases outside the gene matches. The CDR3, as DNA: TGCAGTGCTAGGGAAAGACTAGCGGGAGACACAGATACGCAGTATTTT. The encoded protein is CSARERLAGDTDTQYF.

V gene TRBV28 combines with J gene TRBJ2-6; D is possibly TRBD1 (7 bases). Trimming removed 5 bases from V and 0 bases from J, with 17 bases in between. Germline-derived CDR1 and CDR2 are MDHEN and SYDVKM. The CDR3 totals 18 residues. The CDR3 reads CASSEPTGRYSGANVLTF. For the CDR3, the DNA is TGTGCCAGCAGTGAACCGACAGGGAGGTACTCTGGGGCCAACGTCCTGACTTTC.

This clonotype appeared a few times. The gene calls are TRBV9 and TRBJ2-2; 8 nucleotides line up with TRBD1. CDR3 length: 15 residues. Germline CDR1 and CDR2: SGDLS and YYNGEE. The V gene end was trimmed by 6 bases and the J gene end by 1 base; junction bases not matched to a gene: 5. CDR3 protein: CASKKGTGNTGELFF. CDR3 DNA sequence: TGTGCCAGCAAAAAAGGGACAGGGAACACCGGGGAGCTGTTTTTT.